This T cell receptor (beta chain) was identified in a study of metastatic and nonmetastatic thyroid tumors. About the research overall: It was across blood and tumor or nodule tissue from malignant and benign thyroid patients that repertoires were compared. General study results and limits: Relative to benign nodules, malignant thyroid tumors were reportedly characterized by significantly elevated TCR beta diversity in blood and tumor.

The sample holds many counts of this clone. What it binds is unknown. V lost 6 bases, J lost 4 bases, and 10 bases stayed unmatched. The CDR3 consists of 17 residues. Per the germline V gene, CDR1 is SNHLY and CDR2 is FYNNEI. Thyroid surgery had not been preceded by any treatment in any patient. As processed by the authors: A distant-metastasis classifier for papillary thyroid cancer was built using CDR3 differences across clinicopathological groups. TCRdb used MiXCR to call clones anew from the PCR reads. The V and J calls and clone size are TCRdb's, not the authors'. Of about 33,000 clones in the sample, 15% to 20% were seen once.

Sequenced: blood. This rearrangement joins TRBV2 to TRBJ2-5; 14 bases match TRBD2. The source of this sequence is a male donor with papillary thyroid cancer or a benign thyroid nodule (not recorded which). Some clones in this sample may be carry-over from other donors' samples. The CDR3 reads CASSPGTSGRLVETQYF. CDR3 in DNA: TGTGCCAGCAGCCCCGGGACTAGCGGGAGATTAGTAGAGACCCAGTACTTC.